Below, 24 T cell receptor beta chains from the same sample are listed, as sequenced in a study of blood T cell repertoires in COVID-19. Using immunoSEQ multiplex PCR, the repertoire was profiled, and TCRdb retains in-frame clones only, with some absent. The sample has approximately 150,000 clones; about 80% are singletons. Sequenced input: peripheral blood. These receptors originate from an older man with active or convalescent COVID-19.

The rearrangement joins TRBV5-1 to TRBJ2-1; possibly TRBD1 for D (6 bases). The CDR3 is 15 amino acids. Germline lookup yields CDR1 SGHRS and CDR2 YFSETQ. Trimming stripped 3 bases from V and 7 bases from J, with 17 bases between. CDR3 protein: CASSSTSGAGNEQFF. CDR3 DNA sequence: TGCGCCAGCAGCTCCACGTCAGGGGCTGGGAATGAGCAGTTCTTC.

The rearrangement joins TRBV6-5 to TRBJ1-3, with a weak D call TRBD1 (5 bases). Germline loops: CDR1 MNHEY, CDR2 SVGAGI. V lost 2 bases, J lost 4 bases, and 9 bases lay in between. The CDR3 totals 14 residues. The DNA of the CDR3 is TGTGCCAGCAGTTACGGGACTCAGGGAAACACCATATATTTT. This gives the protein CASSYGTQGNTIYF.

The J gene is TRBJ2-7, the V gene TRBV3-1 (or the pseudogene TRBV3-2); tentative D call: TRBD2 (6 bases). V shed 8 bases and J shed 2 bases, with 19 bases lying between them. The CDR3 totals 15 residues. Germline V gene data show CDR1 as LGHDT and CDR2 as YNNKEL (reference sequence). CDR3 nucleotides: TGTGCCAGCGGGGGGTTTAATCGGGCAACCTACGAGCAGTACTTC. This codes for CASGGFNRATYEQYF.

Notes on this clone: At one end the junction does not follow the germline gene, possibly because of a read error. The chain links TRBV4-3 to TRBJ2-1; 10 bases align to TRBD2. Germline V gene lookup returns CDR1 LGHNA and CDR2 YSLEER. The CDR3 is 16 residues long. CDR3 nucleotide sequence: TGCGCCAGCAGCCCGTTCAGCGGGGGGGATTACAGTGAGCAGTTCTTC. It is translated as CASSPFSGGDYSEQFF.

This chain links TRBV9 with TRBJ1-3; D might be TRBD1 (6 bases). Germline CDR1 SGDLS, CDR2 YYNGEE. The CDR3 runs to 15 residues. Trimming stripped 6 bases from V and 0 bases from J, with 13 bases between. CDR3 coding DNA: TGTGCCAGCACGGAGGACAGTTTCTCTGGAAACACCATATATTTT. This gives the protein CASTEDSFSGNTIYF.

The CDR3 here is CASSGAGLPYNEQFF. The CDR3 DNA reads as TGTGCCAGCAGCGGGGCGGGACTACCCTACAATGAGCAGTTCTTC. The chain combines TRBV7-9 with TRBJ2-1; TRBD2 matches 7 bases. The length of the CDR3 is 15 residues. V shed 5 bases and J 2 bases; nucleotides not matched to a gene: 6. Germline V gives CDR1 SEHNR, CDR2 FQNEAQ (reference sequence).

V is TRBV11-2 and J is TRBJ2-5, with 12 bases that match TRBD2. CDR1 and CDR2 from the germline V gene are SGHAT and FQNNGV. The V gene end was trimmed by 1 base and the J gene end by 5 bases; junction bases not matched to a gene: 8. CDR3 size: 17 residues. This chain's CDR3 is CASSLGLGLAGKETQYF. The CDR3 coding sequence is TGTGCCAGCAGCTTAGGCCTCGGACTAGCGGGAAAGGAGACCCAGTACTTC.

The chain uses TRBV2 and TRBJ2-6; a possible D gene is TRBD1 (6 bases). The V gene's germline CDR1 is SNHLY and CDR2 FYNNEI. V lost 6 bases and J lost 0, with 12 bases in between. CDR3 length equals 16 residues. CDR3 sequence: CASSSQGFSGANVLTF. CDR3 nucleotides: TGTGCCAGCAGCTCACAGGGATTCTCTGGGGCCAACGTCCTGACTTTC.

CDR3 in amino acids: CASSVGRDMRYEQYF. The DNA for the CDR3 is TGTGCCAGCAGCGTAGGTAGGGACATGCGGTACGAGCAGTACTTC. V usage is TRBV9 and J usage is TRBJ2-7; D is perhaps TRBD1 (6 bases). V lost 0 bases to trimming and J lost 4 bases, with 14 bases between them. The germline V gene encodes CDR1 SGDLS and CDR2 YYNGEE. This CDR3 is 15 amino acids long.

In this sample, this clone turned up once. This sequence joins TRBV9 and TRBJ1-3; 7 bases fit TRBD1. The CDR3 extends over 14 amino acids. Losses at the gene ends were 3 bases for V and 2 bases for J; bases not matched to a gene: 2. The V gene's germline CDR1 is SGDLS and CDR2 YYNGEE. The chain's CDR3 is CASSAGTAGNTIYF. The CDR3 DNA sequence: TGTGCCAGCAGCGCAGGGACAGCTGGAAACACCATATATTTT. The full variable domain, its missing parts supplied by reference TRBV9 and TRBJ1-3, is DSGVTQTPKHLITATGQRVTLRCSPRSGDLSVYWYQQSLDQGLQFLIQYYNGEERAKGNILERFSAQQFPDLHSELNLSSLELGDSALYFCASSAGTAGNTIYFGEGSWLTVV.

The chain recombines TRBV7-6 with TRBJ2-1, with 7 bases aligning to TRBD2. Germline V gives CDR1 SGHVS, CDR2 FNYEAQ. The trim removed 5 bases at V and 5 bases at J, leaving 6 bases unmatched. The CDR3 spans 14 residues. DNA for the CDR3: TGTGCCAGCAGCCCACTTGCGGGGGACAATGAGCAGTTCTTC. It yields the protein CASSPLAGDNEQFF.

This clone was picked up a small number of times. V and J are TRBV28 and TRBJ1-5; 9 bases match TRBD1. With V trimmed by 5 bases and J by 4 bases, 6 bases remained unmatched. Germline V gene lookup returns CDR1 MDHEN and CDR2 SYDVKM. The CDR3 extends over 15 amino acids. The CDR3 DNA follows: TGTGCCAGCAGTGTGACAGGGGGGCGAAATCAGCCCCAGCATTTT. As protein: CASSVTGGRNQPQHF.

This chain connects TRBV9 to TRBJ2-3; TRBD2 matches at 10 bases. V lost 0 bases and J lost 12; bases outside the gene matches: 10. Germline CDR1 is SGDLS and CDR2 is YYNGEE. The CDR3 consists of 15 residues. The CDR3 spells CASSVGSSGGISQYF. DNA of the CDR3: TGTGCCAGCAGCGTAGGATCTAGCGGGGGCATCTCACAGTATTTT.

This clone was picked up a small number of times. This chain connects TRBV5-5 to TRBJ1-5, with 10 bases aligning to TRBD1. Germline V lookup: CDR1 SGHKS, CDR2 YYEKEE (reference sequence). J was trimmed by 7 bases and V by 4 bases; bases with no gene match: 11. The CDR3 is 16 amino acids. The CDR3 sequence: CASSPRQGAVDQPQHF. CDR3 nucleotide sequence: TGTGCCAGCAGCCCTAGACAGGGGGCAGTGGACCAGCCCCAGCATTTT.

J is TRBJ2-5 and V is TRBV6-6; perhaps TRBD1 as D (6 bases). This CDR3 is 14 amino acids long. Between the trimmed V and J ends, which lost 3 bases and 4 bases, there was a span of 12 bases. Germline V gene lookup returns CDR1 MNHNY and CDR2 SVGAGI (reference sequence). Written as DNA, the CDR3 is TGTGCCAGCAGTTATTCGACAGGACGAGAGACCCAGTACTTC. Protein sequence: CASSYSTGRETQYF.

CDR3 DNA sequence: TGTGCCAGCAGCTTAGCCCAGGCCGATAATTCACCCCTCCACTTT. Protein sequence: CASSLAQADNSPLHF. This chain joins TRBV7-6 and TRBJ1-6; D remains unclear. V lost 0 bases to trimming and J lost 5 bases, with 8 bases between them. This CDR3 contains 15 residues. In germline, CDR1 is SGHVS, CDR2 FNYEAQ.

The CDR3 region has the DNA TGTGCCAGCAGCTTGGCCGGGACAGGGGCGGGTCGGGGTGGCTACACCTTC. It codes for CASSLAGTGAGRGGYTF. The chain joins TRBV5-5 to TRBJ1-2; the match to TRBD1 covers 10 bases. The CDR3 is 17 amino acids. Germline CDR1 is SGHKS and CDR2 is YYEKEE (reference sequence). Unmatched junction bases numbered 12, after V lost 0 bases and J lost 7 bases.

The chain has TRBV12-5 and TRBJ2-1, with TRBD1 as a possible D gene (6 bases). Trimming left V 6 bases short and J 2 bases short, with 23 bases between. This CDR3 contains 18 residues. Germline-derived CDR1 and CDR2 are LGHNT and FRNRAP. This chain's CDR3 is CASGDKGWTERAYNEQFF. CDR3 nucleotide sequence: TGTGCTAGTGGGGACAAGGGTTGGACAGAAAGGGCCTACAATGAGCAGTTCTTC.

The chain carries TRBV12-3 or TRBV12-4 and TRBJ1-3; D not certain. CDR3 length equals 11 residues. V was clipped by 6 bases and J by 4 bases, with 4 bases between them. CDR3 region: CASSQGNTIYF. CDR3 nucleotides: TGTGCCAGCAGCCAGGGAAACACCATATATTTT.

This clone was found once. V and J are TRBV5-6 and TRBJ1-5; perhaps TRBD1 as D (5 bases). Germline CDR1 reads SGHDT; CDR2 reads YYEEEE. V was cut by 3 bases and J by 11 bases, with 12 bases left in between. The CDR3 is 12 amino acids. In DNA form, the CDR3 reads TGTGCCAGCAGCTCCGAGGGGAGGTCCCAGCATTTT. Its protein is CASSSEGRSQHF.

This clone was picked up one time. V is TRBV5-1 and J is TRBJ2-7, with D perhaps matching TRBD1 (5 bases). The germline V gene has CDR1 SGHRS and CDR2 YFSETQ. The CDR3 sequence is 15 residues long. The V end was cut by 4 bases, the J end by 5 bases, with 19 bases between. CDR3 sequence (DNA): TGCGCCAGCAGCCCCAATCAGGGTCCCACCCACGAGCAGTACTTC. Translation gives CASSPNQGPTHEQYF.

This clone was seen a few times. The chain links TRBV7-2 to TRBJ2-6, with TRBD1 identical over 7 bases. This CDR3 contains 18 residues. The germline CDR1 and CDR2 sequences are SGHTA and FQGNSA. J gave up 0 bases and V 5 bases, and 10 bases lay outside the gene matches. DNA for the CDR3: TGTGCCAGCAGCCAAAGACAGGGATTTAGCTCTGGGGCCAACGTCCTGACTTTC. Translating gives CASSQRQGFSSGANVLTF.

The V gene is TRBV5-5, the J gene TRBJ2-1, with 10 nucleotides matching TRBD2. There are 18 residues in the CDR3. CDR1 is SGHKS and CDR2 is YYEKEE in the germline V gene (reference sequence). J lost 0 bases, V lost 4 bases, and 10 bases had no gene match. CDR3 nucleotides: TGTGCCAGCAGCCCGCGGGGAGCGGGAGGGTTCTCCTACAATGAGCAGTTCTTC. It is translated as CASSPRGAGGFSYNEQFF. Based on the CDR3 plus reference TRBV5-5 and TRBJ2-1, the full variable domain is DAGVTQSPTHLIKTRGQQVTLRCSPISGHKSVSWYQQVLGQGPQFIFQYYEKEERGRGNFPDRFSARQFPNYSSELNVNALLLGDSALYLCASSPRGAGGFSYNEQFFGPGTRLTVL.

The chain has TRBV4-3 and TRBJ1-3, with D possibly being TRBD1 (6 bases). Trimming left V 4 bases short and J 4 bases short, with 14 bases between. The CDR3 has 15 residues. CDR1 is LGHNA and CDR2 is YSLEER in the germline V gene. CDR3 residues: CASSLTQGKGNTIYF. DNA for the CDR3: TGCGCCAGCAGCCTCACGCAGGGGAAGGGAAACACCATATATTTT.